The 32 T cell receptor beta chains listed next were all sequenced from one sample in a study of blood T cell repertoires in COVID-19. Assay: immunoSEQ multiplex PCR; the TCRdb copy retains only in-frame clones and omits some. In the table there are about 300,000 clones, roughly 86% of which are singletons. Material for sequencing was peripheral blood. Receptors originate from a woman aged 25-40 years with COVID-19, enrolled during active disease.

The V and J genes are TRBV5-5 and TRBJ2-3, with D uncertain. In germline, CDR1 is SGHKS, CDR2 YYEKEE (reference sequence). The CDR3 consists of 11 residues. Deletions cut 6 bases from V and 4 bases from J, with 6 bases between. The CDR3 bases are TGTGCCAGCATCCTTTCAGATACGCAGTATTTT. Translated, it gives CASILSDTQYF.

The J gene is TRBJ2-1, the V gene TRBV12-3 or TRBV12-4, with D possibly matching TRBD2 (5 bases). Trimming left V 3 bases short and J 10 bases short, with 10 bases between. The CDR3 covers 12 residues. In nucleotides, the CDR3 is TGTGCCAGCAGTTTGGAGGTACGGGAGCAGTTCTTC. Amino acid sequence: CASSLEVREQFF.

The chain has TRBV7-8 and TRBJ2-7; D remains ambiguous. Trimming shortened V by 5 bases and J by 4 bases, and 12 bases separated the two germline ends. Germline V CDR1 and CDR2: SGHVS, FQNEAQ. The CDR3 runs to 13 residues. The CDR3 here is CASSNFDIYEQYF. CDR3 nucleotides: TGTGCCAGCAGCAATTTCGACATTTACGAGCAGTACTTC.

The V call is TRBV24-1, the J call TRBJ1-5; TRBD1 matches 8 bases. From germline, CDR1 is KGHDR and CDR2 SFDVKD. The ends lost 12 bases at V and 0 bases at J; junction bases unmatched: 18. CDR3 size: 18 residues. CDR3 amino acids: CASQQGQATIYSNQPQHF. DNA of the CDR3: TGTGCCTCTCAACAGGGACAGGCAACGATTTATAGCAATCAGCCCCAGCATTTT.

The chain links TRBV7-2 to TRBJ2-7; TRBD1 might be the D (6 bases). The CDR3 has 14 residues. Germline V gene lookup returns CDR1 SGHTA and CDR2 FQGNSA. Trimming shortened V by 2 bases and J by 4 bases, and 12 bases separated the two germline ends. The CDR3 region is CASSLFRRGYEQYV. The CDR3, as DNA: TGTGCCAGCAGCTTATTTCGCAGGGGTTACGAGCAGTACGTC.

The chain uses TRBV27 and TRBJ1-2; 7 bases agree with TRBD1. The V segment lost 6 bases and the J segment 3 bases; nucleotides outside the gene matches: 7. CDR1 is MNHEY and CDR2 is SMNVEV in the germline V gene (reference sequence). This CDR3 contains 14 residues. This CDR3 reads CASSPTGLDYGYTF. CDR3 DNA: TGTGCCAGCAGCCCGACAGGGTTGGACTATGGCTACACCTTC.

This chain connects TRBV18 to TRBJ1-1, with a possible D match to TRBD1 (5 bases). The CDR3 length is 16 residues. V shed 3 bases and J shed 0 bases, with 14 bases lying between them. Germline V CDR1 and CDR2: KGHSH, LQKENI. CDR3 amino acids: CASSPVPGTMNTEAFF. As DNA, the CDR3 is TGTGCCAGCTCACCCGTCCCAGGGACTATGAACACTGAAGCTTTCTTT. Filled out from reference TRBV18 and TRBJ1-1, the complete variable domain reads NAGVMQNPRHLVRRRGQEARLRCSPMKGHSHVYWYRQLPEEGLKFMVYLQKENIIDESGMPKERFSAEFPKEGPSILRIQQVVRGDSAAYFCASSPVPGTMNTEAFFGQGTRLTVV.

This clone was recorded once. The rearrangement joins TRBV9 to TRBJ2-5, with D tentatively TRBD2 (7 bases). The CDR3 consists of 16 residues. Germline CDR1 and CDR2: SGDLS and YYNGEE. Trimming removed 3 bases from V and 1 base from J, with 16 bases in between. The CDR3 sequence: CASSAGRGGRQETQYF. The CDR3 nucleotides read TGTGCCAGCAGCGCAGGGAGGGGGGGCCGCCAAGAGACCCAGTACTTC.

This clone was picked up a small number of times. The chain is built from TRBV5-1 and TRBJ2-6; 9 bases are shared with TRBD1. Germline V gene data show CDR1 as SGHRS and CDR2 as YFSETQ. This CDR3 region has 17 residues. After removal of 0 bases from V and 1 base from J, the junction contained 2 bases not matched to a gene. The CDR3 bases are TGCGCCAGCAGCTTGGGGGACAGGGTGTCTGGGGCCAACGTCCTGACTTTC. Translating gives CASSLGDRVSGANVLTF. Full variable domain (rest looked up from reference TRBV5-1 and TRBJ2-6): KAGVTQTPRYLIKTRGQQVTLSCSPISGHRSVSWYQQTPGQGLQFLFEYFSETQRNKGNFPGRFSGRQFSNSRSEMNVSTLELGDSALYLCASSLGDRVSGANVLTFGAGSRLTVL.

The chain recombines TRBV15 with TRBJ1-1; TRBD1 is a possible D gene (6 bases). Per germline, CDR1 LNHNV and CDR2 YYDKDF (reference sequence). Trimming took off 6 bases at V and 1 base at J, with 6 bases between the two ends. The CDR3 sequence is 12 residues long. The CDR3 reads CATRTGNTEAFF. CDR3 sequence (DNA): TGTGCCACCAGGACAGGGAACACTGAAGCTTTCTTT. Supplemented by reference TRBV15 and TRBJ1-1, the full variable domain reads DAMVIQNPRYQVTQFGKPVTLSCSQTLNHNVMYWYQQKSSQAPKLLFHYYDKDFNNEADTPDNFQSRRPNTSFCFLDIRSPGLGDTAMYLCATRTGNTEAFFGQGTRLTVV.

The chain uses TRBV18 and TRBJ1-1; the match to TRBD1 covers 9 bases. The CDR3 runs 15 residues. V shed 0 bases and J 1 base; nucleotides not matched to a gene: 0. Germline V lookup: CDR1 KGHSH, CDR2 LQKENI. Here the CDR3 reads CASSPPQGANTEAFF. The DNA of the CDR3 is TGTGCCAGCTCACCACCACAGGGGGCGAACACTGAAGCTTTCTTT.

This sequence joins TRBV4-2 and TRBJ2-3, with D tentatively TRBD2 (6 bases). Germline CDR1 reads LGHNA; CDR2 reads YNFKEQ. Trimming left V 1 base short and J 2 bases short, with 7 bases between. The CDR3 runs 14 residues. The CDR3 is CASSQGGDTDTQYF. The DNA for the CDR3 is TGTGCCAGCAGCCAAGGCGGGGACACAGATACGCAGTATTTT.

The chain employs TRBV28 and TRBJ1-1; maybe TRBD1 (5 bases). Germline CDR1 is MDHEN and CDR2 is SYDVKM. This CDR3 comprises 14 residues. V was clipped by 5 bases and J by 2 bases, with 12 bases between them. The DNA for the CDR3 is TGTGCCAGCAGTCTGGGGGACTACAACACTGAAGCTTTCTTT. Its translation is CASSLGDYNTEAFF.

The J gene is TRBJ2-6, the V gene TRBV10-3; possible D gene TRBD1, 7 bases. The V gene lost 4 bases and the J gene lost 5 bases, with 21 bases spanning the gap. Germline V gene sequence: CDR1 ENHRY, CDR2 SYGVKD. This CDR3 region has 18 residues. As DNA, the CDR3 is TGTGCCATCAGTGGGGGGGACAGAGGCCTCGCCCGGGCCAACGTCCTGACTTTC. This codes for CAISGGDRGLARANVLTF.

The chain has TRBV24-1 and TRBJ1-1, with D maybe TRBD1 (5 bases). The CDR3 totals 15 residues. CDR1 is KGHDR, CDR2 SFDVKD, per germline. Between the trimmed V and J ends, which lost 2 bases and 1 base, there was a span of 10 bases. The CDR3 here is CATSDSGRGNTEAFF. The CDR3 nucleotides read TGTGCCACCAGTGATTCTGGGAGGGGGAACACTGAAGCTTTCTTT.

The chain links TRBV2 to TRBJ1-5; D is ambiguous. The CDR3 loop spans 14 amino acids. V lost 3 bases, J lost 14 bases, and 20 bases lay in between. Germline values: CDR1 SNHLY, CDR2 FYNNEI. CDR3 sequence: CASSEVRNDNHKHF. CDR3 nucleotides: TGTGCCAGCAGTGAGGTCAGAAATGATAATCATAAGCATTTT.

The count of this clone is one. The chain has TRBV6-5 and TRBJ2-2; D perhaps matches TRBD2 (5 bases). Trimming removed 6 bases from V and 5 bases from J, with 16 bases in between. Germline lookup yields CDR1 MNHEY and CDR2 SVGAGI. CDR3 size: 15 residues. CDR3 amino acids: CASRSGDARTGELFF. The DNA of the CDR3 is TGTGCCAGCAGGAGCGGTGATGCTAGAACCGGGGAGCTGTTTTTT.

This chain uses TRBV27 with TRBJ2-5; 9 nucleotides agree with TRBD1. The germline V gene encodes CDR1 MNHEY and CDR2 SMNVEV (reference sequence). The trim removed 6 bases at V and 5 bases at J, leaving 4 bases unmatched. The CDR3 sequence is 13 residues long. The CDR3 sequence: CASRGTGWETQYF. CDR3 in DNA: TGTGCCAGCAGGGGGACAGGGTGGGAGACCCAGTACTTC.

The chain joins TRBV7-2 to TRBJ2-5; 8 bases are a match to TRBD2. V shed 5 bases and J 2 bases; nucleotides not matched to a gene: 7. CDR1 and CDR2 from the germline V gene are SGHTA and FQGNSA. This CDR3 has 15 residues. The CDR3 region is CASSPRGGTQETQYF. In nucleotides, the CDR3 is TGTGCCAGCAGCCCCCGGGGGGGCACGCAAGAGACCCAGTACTTC.

The chain employs TRBV27 and TRBJ1-6, with 7 bases aligning to TRBD1. Germline lookup yields CDR1 MNHEY and CDR2 SMNVEV (reference sequence). CDR3 size: 14 residues. Trimming took 3 bases from V and 6 from J; bases not matched to a gene: 2. This CDR3 is CASSLRQGNSPLHF. CDR3 sequence (DNA): TGTGCCAGCAGTTTGAGACAGGGTAATTCACCCCTCCACTTT.

In this sample, this clone turned up once. V is TRBV5-1 and J is TRBJ2-3; the D gene is possibly TRBD2 (5 bases). Germline-derived CDR1 and CDR2 are SGHRS and YFSETQ. The CDR3 is 15 residues long. V lost 9 bases and J 1 base, leaving 18 bases between the germline ends. The CDR3 loop reads CATAPGIVRTDTQYF. The CDR3 nucleotides are TGCGCCACGGCCCCGGGGATTGTTCGCACAGATACGCAGTATTTT.

This clone has more than one count but fewer than ten. The CDR3 here is CASSFNTGGNTIYF. The CDR3 region has the DNA TGTGCCAGCAGCTTTAACACGGGAGGAAACACCATATATTTT. The V gene is TRBV7-9, the J gene TRBJ1-3, with unresolved D. This CDR3 has 14 amino acids. Germline values: CDR1 SEHNR, CDR2 FQNEAQ (reference sequence). Trimming pared 3 bases from V and 4 bases from J, leaving 10 bases between.

V gene TRBV5-1 combines with J gene TRBJ2-6; D perhaps matches TRBD1 (5 bases). The germline gives CDR1 SGHRS, CDR2 YFSETQ. The CDR3 has 15 amino acids. V dropped 6 bases and J dropped 1 base, with 11 bases sitting between them. The CDR3 reads CASTTSGSGANVLTF. CDR3 nucleotide sequence: TGCGCCAGCACGACATCAGGGTCTGGGGCCAACGTCCTGACTTTC. Drawing the rest from reference TRBV5-1 and TRBJ2-6, the complete variable domain is KAGVTQTPRYLIKTRGQQVTLSCSPISGHRSVSWYQQTPGQGLQFLFEYFSETQRNKGNFPGRFSGRQFSNSRSEMNVSTLELGDSALYLCASTTSGSGANVLTFGAGSRLTVL.

The chain carries TRBV24-1 and TRBJ2-3; 7 nucleotides align to TRBD2. Germline V gene data show CDR1 as KGHDR and CDR2 as SFDVKD. This CDR3 spans 16 amino acids. Trimming took 5 bases from V and 5 from J; bases not matched to a gene: 12. This chain's CDR3 is CATSGAPGGSRDTQYF. The CDR3 DNA reads TGTGCCACCAGTGGAGCTCCCGGGGGGTCAAGAGATACGCAGTATTTT.

The rearrangement joins TRBV9 to TRBJ2-3, with 8 bases aligning to TRBD2. This CDR3 is 17 amino acids long. Germline CDR1 reads SGDLS; CDR2 reads YYNGEE. Trimming at V came to 2 bases and at J to 6 bases, leaving 14 bases not matched to a gene. The CDR3 protein is CASSVGSLGGGPDTQYF. The CDR3 nucleotides read TGTGCCAGCAGCGTTGGGAGTCTCGGCGGGGGGCCGGATACGCAGTATTTT.

The V call is TRBV6-1, the J call TRBJ1-3; no clear D gene. Germline V gene data show CDR1 as MNHNS and CDR2 as SASEGT. Between the trimmed V and J ends, which lost 2 bases and 7 bases, there was a span of 12 bases. This CDR3 has 14 amino acids. In DNA, the CDR3 is TGTGCCAGCAGTGAATCTCGCAACGAGAACACCATATATTTT. Its translation: CASSESRNENTIYF.

The chain is built from TRBV3-1 (or the pseudogene TRBV3-2) and TRBJ1-2; 8 positions agree with TRBD1. V was clipped by 6 bases and J by 4 bases; unmatched bases: 10. Germline V gene lookup returns CDR1 LGHDT and CDR2 YNNKEL (reference sequence). The CDR3 has 15 amino acids. For the CDR3, the DNA is TGTGCCAGCAGGAGAGAGACAGGGGCGGGCTATGGCTACACCTTC. Amino acids: CASRRETGAGYGYTF.

J is TRBJ1-1 and V is TRBV28; TRBD1 matches at 8 bases. The CDR3 spans 14 residues. Losses at the gene ends were 2 bases for V and 1 base for J; bases not matched to a gene: 0. Per germline, CDR1 MDHEN and CDR2 SYDVKM. CDR3 DNA sequence: TGTGCCAGCAGTTTAGGGACAGGGAACACTGAAGCTTTCTTT. It translates to CASSLGTGNTEAFF.

The CDR3 DNA follows: TGTGCCAGCAGTGACCCCTCTGGAATTACAGGGGGAGGGGGAAACACCATATATTTT. This gives the protein CASSDPSGITGGGGNTIYF. The chain links TRBV28 to TRBJ1-3; 8 positions match TRBD1. V was clipped by 5 bases and J by 4 bases; unmatched bases: 19. CDR1 MDHEN and CDR2 SYDVKM come from the germline V gene. The CDR3 is 19 residues long.

The J gene is TRBJ1-5, the V gene TRBV28; TRBD1 might be the D (5 bases). Germline CDR1 and CDR2: MDHEN and SYDVKM. The CDR3 is made up of 13 amino acids. V gave up 4 bases and J gave up 11 bases, with 15 bases separating them. In DNA, the CDR3 is TGTGCCAGCAGTTCCCGGGGGACCACAGCCCAGCATTTT. It specifies CASSSRGTTAQHF.

The chain has TRBV21-1 and TRBJ1-5. TRBV21-1 is assigned pseudogene status. The CDR3 is made up of 17 amino acids. The CDR3, as DNA: TGTGCCAGCAGCAAAGGGCACCGACCCGGGGGCAATCAGCCCCAGCATTTT. This gives the protein CASSKGHRPGGNQPQHF.

The chain combines TRBV13 with TRBJ2-2, with 7 bases aligning to TRBD1. Losses at the gene ends were 5 bases for V and 5 bases for J; bases not matched to a gene: 14. This CDR3 region has 17 residues. CDR1 PRHDT and CDR2 FYEKMQ come from the germline V gene (reference sequence). The CDR3 nucleotides read TGTGCCAGCAGCCCCTCTTCTGGTGACAGGGAGACCGGGGAGCTGTTTTTT. It specifies CASSPSSGDRETGELFF.